These T cell receptor beta chains were read from a single sample in a study of spatial heterogeneity in lung cancer. TCRdb re-analysed the 5' RACE reads in MiXCR, keeping a single row per CDR3 protein. The repertoire holds 850 to 1,400 distinct CDR3 sequences, with roughly 6.7% as singletons. The specimen comprised normal lung tissue next to the tumor, sampled at surgery. These receptors came from a male donor with early-stage non-small cell lung cancer. CDR3s include the opening cysteine and the closing phenylalanine or tryptophan. A D gene is named only where the DNA matches it firmly. Only some rows state a clone size, as once, few, many or a class for expanded clones.

clone_size: medium-sized
d_call: NA
v_call: TRBV5-4
j_call: TRBJ2-1
cdr3_nt: TGTGCCAGCAGCTTGGAGGGTGGGGGCAATGGGGAGCAGTTCTTC
cdr3_aa: CASSLEGGGNGEQFF

clone_size: medium-sized
d_call: NA
v_call: TRBV20-1
j_call: TRBJ2-1
cdr3_nt: TGCAGTGCTAGACACCGGACTCTGGGCCATGAGCAGTTCTTC
cdr3_aa: CSARHRTLGHEQFF

clone_size: medium-sized
d_call: TRBD2
v_call: TRBV19
j_call: TRBJ2-1
cdr3_nt: TGTGCCAGTAGTGCAACCACTAGCGGGAGGGACAATGAGCAGTTCTTC
cdr3_aa: CASSATTSGRDNEQFF

clone_size: medium-sized
d_call: TRBD1
v_call: TRBV27
j_call: TRBJ2-5
cdr3_nt: TGTGCCAGCAGCTACCGACAGGGCCTACAAGAGACCCAGTACTTC
cdr3_aa: CASSYRQGLQETQYF

clone_size: medium-sized
d_call: TRBD2
v_call: TRBV20-1
j_call: TRBJ2-1
cdr3_nt: TGCAGTGCTAGAGATCGGTTACTTTGCGGGAGGGTGTGGAATGAGCAGTTCTTC
cdr3_aa: CSARDRLLCGRVWNEQFF

clone_size: large
d_call: TRBD1
v_call: TRBV20-1
j_call: TRBJ2-7
cdr3_nt: TGCAGTGTCCGAGGACAGGCCTACGAGCAGTACTTC
cdr3_aa: CSVRGQAYEQYF

clone_size: NA
d_call: NA
v_call: TRBV9
j_call: TRBJ2-2
cdr3_nt: TGTGCCAGCAGCGTAGTGGGCAACACCGGGGAGCTGTTTTTT
cdr3_aa: CASSVVGNTGELFF

clone_size: medium-sized
d_call: NA
v_call: TRBV7-9
j_call: TRBJ2-1
cdr3_nt: TGTGCCAGCAGCTTGGGGGACGGAGGGTACAATGAGCAGTTCTTC
cdr3_aa: CASSLGDGGYNEQFF

clone_size: large
d_call: TRBD2
v_call: TRBV28
j_call: TRBJ2-7
cdr3_nt: TGTGCCACCACGGAGCGGGATTTGTTCGAGCAGTACTTC
cdr3_aa: CATTERDLFEQYF

clone_size: large
d_call: NA
v_call: TRBV11-2
j_call: TRBJ1-1
cdr3_nt: TGTGCCAGCAGCTTAGCCGCCCTTGGCGCTGAAGCTTTCTTT
cdr3_aa: CASSLAALGAEAFF

clone_size: medium-sized
d_call: NA
v_call: TRBV9
j_call: TRBJ2-2
cdr3_nt: TGTGCCAGCAGCCGGGGCTGGAACACCGGGGAGCTGTTTTTT
cdr3_aa: CASSRGWNTGELFF

clone_size: many
d_call: TRBD1
v_call: TRBV7-2
j_call: TRBJ1-2
cdr3_nt: TGTGCCAGCAGCTCCGGGACAGGGGAGTATGGCTACACCTTC
cdr3_aa: CASSSGTGEYGYTF